A selection of T cell receptor beta chains follows, all from one sample in a study of blood T cell repertoires in COVID-19. Repertoires were generated with immunoSEQ multiplex PCR, while TCRdb's copy carries only in-frame clones and drops some. The table has 70,000 to 90,000 clones, 75% to 90% seen once. Material: peripheral blood. These receptors came from a human donor in a cohort sampled during active COVID-19. Both conserved end residues are part of each CDR3. The D gene is left open where the match is weak. Rows give clone size only sometimes, using once, few, many, or a class for an expanded clone.

length	J	V	D	size	CDR3	DNA
14	TRBJ1-2	TRBV27	-	-	CASSTFGGQYGYTF	TGTGCCAGCAGTACGTTTGGTGGTCAGTATGGCTACACCTTC
12	TRBJ2-7	TRBV6-5	-	-	CASSYQGGEQYF	TGTGCCAGCAGTTACCAGGGGGGCGAGCAGTACTTC
13	TRBJ1-1	TRBV6-5	-	-	CASGESGNTEAFF	TGTGCCAGCGGGGAGTCGGGGAACACTGAAGCTTTCTTT
15	TRBJ2-3	TRBV5-6	-	-	CASSFGLTKQDTQYF	TGTGCCAGCAGCTTCGGACTAACAAAACAGGATACGCAGTATTTT
12	TRBJ2-7	TRBV6-2/TRBV6-3	-	-	CASSGQGYEQYF	TGTGCCAGCAGTGGCCAGGGTTACGAGCAGTACTTC
14	TRBJ2-5	TRBV6-5	-	-	CASSYFGQWETQYF	TGTGCCAGCAGTTACTTCGGACAGTGGGAGACCCAGTACTTC
12	TRBJ2-7	TRBV5-1	TRBD1	-	CASRDRDDEQYF	TGCGCCAGCAGGGACAGGGACGACGAGCAGTACTTC
13	TRBJ2-7	TRBV12-3/TRBV12-4	TRBD2	-	CASRPSGAYEQYF	TGTGCCAGCAGACCTAGCGGGGCCTACGAGCAGTACTTC
18	TRBJ2-7	TRBV27	TRBD2	-	CASSLIGAGGLAGIEQYF	TGTGCCAGCAGTTTGATTGGGGCCGGGGGACTAGCGGGAATCGAGCAGTACTTC
13	TRBJ2-1	TRBV20-1	-	-	CSASGSVYNEQFF	TGCAGTGCTAGTGGTTCGGTCTACAATGAGCAGTTCTTC
15	TRBJ2-7	TRBV5-1	TRBD2	few	CASSSTSGRPYEQYF	TGCGCCAGCAGCTCGACTAGCGGGAGACCCTACGAGCAGTACTTC
14	TRBJ2-3	TRBV5-1	-	-	CASSRGGGSDTQYF	TGCGCCAGCAGCCGAGGTGGGGGGTCAGATACGCAGTATTTT
15	TRBJ2-3	TRBV27	-	-	CASKRDSASTDTQYF	TGTGCCAGCAAAAGAGACAGTGCTAGCACAGATACGCAGTATTTT
14	TRBJ1-1	TRBV5-4	TRBD1	-	CASSSGQGATEAFF	TGTGCCAGCAGCTCTGGACAGGGCGCCACTGAAGCTTTCTTT
16	TRBJ2-7	TRBV5-1	TRBD2	-	CASSLLTGGSSYEQYF	TGCGCCAGCAGCTTGCTCACGGGAGGGAGCTCCTACGAGCAGTACTTC
17	TRBJ1-6	TRBV11-3	TRBD1	few	CASSPREGQIYNSPLHF	TGTGCCAGCAGCCCCCGAGAGGGACAGATCTATAATTCACCCCTCCACTTT
14	TRBJ2-7	TRBV5-1	TRBD2	-	CASSPVAGINEQYF	TGCGCCAGCAGCCCCGTAGCGGGGATCAACGAGCAGTACTTC
14	TRBJ2-7	TRBV6-5	-	-	CASRAGFWSYEQYF	TGTGCCAGCAGAGCAGGGTTTTGGAGCTACGAGCAGTACTTC
14	TRBJ1-3	TRBV10-3	TRBD1	-	CAISPQGAGNTIYF	TGTGCCATCAGTCCCCAGGGGGCTGGAAATACCATATATTTT
16	TRBJ1-5	TRBV20-1	TRBD1	-	CSASRRTGGLNQPQHF	TGCAGTGCGAGTAGGAGAACAGGGGGCCTCAATCAGCCCCAGCATTTT
15	TRBJ2-2	TRBV30	TRBD1	-	CAWSPGTGGGRELFF	TGTGCCTGGAGCCCCGGGACAGGGGGCGGGAGGGAGCTGTTTTTT
16	TRBJ2-7	TRBV28	TRBD1	-	CASSSPSTGAQGEQYF	TGTGCCAGCAGTTCGCCCTCGACAGGGGCGCAGGGCGAGCAGTACTTC
15	TRBJ1-5	TRBV29-1	TRBD1	-	CSVVTGGKGDQPQHF	TGCAGCGTTGTGACAGGGGGTAAAGGGGATCAGCCCCAGCATTTT
15	TRBJ2-5	TRBV9	TRBD1	once	CASSVEGQGPETQYF	TGTGCCAGCAGCGTAGAGGGACAGGGTCCGGAGACCCAGTACTTC
15	TRBJ2-7	TRBV18	TRBD1	-	CASSQPGQGNYEQYF	TGTGCCAGCTCACAACCGGGACAGGGCAACTACGAGCAGTACTTC
20	TRBJ2-4	TRBV6-1	TRBD1	-	CASSEEGTERILRAKNIQYF	TGTGCCAGCAGTGAAGAGGGGACAGAAAGGATTTTGAGGGCCAAAAACATTCAGTACTTC
16	TRBJ2-1	TRBV9	TRBD2	-	CASSVMPAGVGNEQFF	TGTGCCAGCAGCGTGATGCCAGCGGGAGTGGGGAATGAGCAGTTCTTC
13	TRBJ2-2	TRBV7-2	-	-	CASSFWTAGELFF	TGTGCCAGCAGCTTCTGGACAGCCGGGGAGCTGTTTTTT
18	TRBJ1-1	TRBV5-6	TRBD1	-	CASSWRRTGDGTNTEAFF	TGTGCCAGCAGCTGGCGTCGAACAGGGGATGGAACGAACACTGAAGCTTTCTTT
18	TRBJ2-6	TRBV12-5	TRBD1	-	CASGPRGQGNSGANVLTF	TGTGCTAGTGGTCCTAGGGGACAGGGTAACTCTGGGGCCAACGTCCTGACTTTC
14	TRBJ2-3	TRBV10-2	TRBD2	-	CATQLAGDADTQYF	TGCGCCACTCAACTAGCGGGAGATGCAGATACGCAGTATTTT
11	TRBJ2-1	TRBV20-1	-	-	CSAAGFDEQFF	TGCAGTGCCGCGGGGTTCGATGAGCAGTTCTTC
16	TRBJ2-5	TRBV10-3	TRBD2	-	CAISEGERGVRETQYF	TGTGCCATCAGTGAAGGGGAGCGGGGGGTGAGGGAGACCCAGTACTTC
17	TRBJ2-6	TRBV5-1	TRBD1	-	CASSLTGQGTGANVLTF	TGCGCCAGCAGCTTGACTGGACAGGGAACTGGGGCCAACGTCCTGACTTTC
13	TRBJ1-1	TRBV19	-	-	CATSGLGNTEAFF	TGTGCCACCTCGGGTCTCGGGAACACTGAAGCTTTCTTT
15	TRBJ2-3	TRBV27	-	-	CASSKGASTTDTQYF	TGTGCCAGCAGTAAAGGGGCATCTACCACAGATACGCAGTATTTT
12	TRBJ2-7	TRBV12-3/TRBV12-4	TRBD1	once	CASTTGADEQYF	TGTGCCAGCACGACAGGGGCTGACGAGCAGTACTTC
11	TRBJ1-5	TRBV5-8	-	-	CASSLSTPQHF	TGTGCCAGCAGCTTGAGCACGCCCCAGCATTTT
16	TRBJ1-1	TRBV2	TRBD1	-	CASSALGDRANTEAFF	TGTGCCAGCAGTGCACTGGGGGACAGGGCGAACACTGAAGCTTTCTTT
16	TRBJ2-1	TRBV18	-	-	CASSPRGSSSYNEQFF	TGTGCCAGCTCGCCTAGGGGCTCCTCCTCCTACAATGAGCAGTTCTTC
15	TRBJ2-1	TRBV5-1	TRBD1	-	CASSLGTGEYNEQFF	TGCGCCAGCAGCCTAGGGACAGGGGAGTACAATGAGCAGTTCTTC
14	TRBJ2-3	TRBV3-1/TRBV3-2	-	many	CASSPLYSTDTQYF	TGTGCCAGCAGCCCTCTCTATAGCACAGATACGCAGTATTTT
12	TRBJ2-7	TRBV5-6	TRBD2	-	CASSPRRGEQYF	TGTGCCAGCAGCCCCCGGCGGGGGGAGCAGTACTTC
17	TRBJ2-3	TRBV24-1	TRBD2	-	CATSSGAGGRKVDTQYF	TGTGCCACCTCTTCAGGCGCCGGCGGGAGAAAGGTAGATACGCAGTATTTT
18	TRBJ2-3	TRBV19	TRBD2	-	CASSIEGLFSRPSDTQYF	TGTGCCAGTAGTATAGAGGGACTATTCTCGCGTCCTTCAGATACGCAGTATTTT
19	TRBJ1-1	TRBV7-9	-	few	CASSLGFGGNIKINTEAFF	TGTGCCAGCAGCTTAGGGTTCGGGGGTAATATAAAAATTAACACTGAAGCTTTCTTT
16	TRBJ2-3	TRBV18	-	-	CASSLRAEESTDTQYF	TGTGCCAGCTCGCTCAGGGCTGAGGAGAGCACAGATACGCAGTATTTT
14	TRBJ2-5	TRBV25-1	TRBD2	-	CASSDGLAGETQYF	TGTGCCAGCAGTGATGGACTAGCGGGAGAGACCCAGTACTTC
14	TRBJ2-1	TRBV5-4	-	-	CASRIGRGDNEQFF	TGTGCCAGCAGGATTGGACGGGGAGACAATGAGCAGTTCTTC
17	TRBJ2-5	TRBV4-2	TRBD1	-	CASSQAFSGQGKETQYF	TGTGCCAGCAGCCAAGCCTTTTCGGGACAGGGGAAAGAGACCCAGTACTTC